Below, 9 T cell receptor beta chains from the same sample are listed, as sequenced in a study of OX40 agonist ivuxolimab in advanced cancers. Generated by immunoSEQ multiplex PCR, the TCRdb table keeps only in-frame clones and is missing some. The data hold about 58,000 clones, with roughly 77% observed a single time. Sequencing was performed on CD4+ or CD8+ T cells sorted from blood, taken in a trial of the OX40 agonist ivuxolimab. These receptors came from an adult with an advanced solid tumor such as melanoma, head and neck, liver or kidney cancer.

This chain uses TRBV7-6 with TRBJ2-1; the D gene could be TRBD1 or TRBD2 (5 bases each). Germline V gene data show CDR1 as SGHVS and CDR2 as FNYEAQ. The CDR3 is 16 amino acids. V was shortened by 1 base and J by 2 bases, with 12 bases between the two germline ends. CDR3 bases: TGTGCCAGCAGCTTAGGCGGCAAGGGACCCTACAATGAGCAGTTCTTC. Translation: CASSLGGKGPYNEQFF.

The J gene is TRBJ2-1, the V gene TRBV7-8, with D perhaps matching TRBD1 or TRBD2 (5 bases each). The CDR3 is 15 amino acids. Per germline, CDR1 SGHVS and CDR2 FQNEAQ. V was cut by 2 bases and J by 3 bases, with 11 bases left in between. The CDR3 sequence: CASSLRAGSYNEQFF. CDR3 DNA sequence: TGTGCCAGCAGCTTAAGGGCAGGGAGCTACAATGAGCAGTTCTTC.

The V and J genes are TRBV5-3 and TRBJ2-7; 11 nucleotides match TRBD1. TRBV5-3 is an ORF; its function is uncertain. This CDR3 has 19 residues. V shed 3 bases and J 4 bases; nucleotides not matched to a gene: 18. The CDR3 sequence: CARSSNGTGGRTKGYEQYF. The DNA for the CDR3 is TGTGCCAGAAGCTCCAACGGGACAGGGGGTCGTACGAAAGGTTACGAGCAGTACTTC.

The V gene is TRBV5-6, the J gene TRBJ2-5; 8 nucleotides agree with TRBD2. There are 16 residues in the CDR3. Germline V gene sequence: CDR1 SGHDT, CDR2 YYEEEE. V was pared by 1 base and J by 4 bases, with 9 bases of the junction left unmatched. CDR3: CASSLYQRGIRETQYF. In DNA, the CDR3 is TGTGCCAGCAGCTTGTACCAGCGGGGGATTCGAGAGACCCAGTACTTC.

The chain carries TRBV21-1 and TRBJ1-2. TRBV21-1 is an annotated pseudogene. This CDR3 is built from 17 residues. Here the CDR3 reads CASSNVRTHGGGYGYTF. The CDR3 bases are TGTGCCAGCAGCAACGTACGCACCCACGGGGGTGGCTATGGCTACACCTTC.

V gene TRBV28 combines with J gene TRBJ2-2; D is possibly TRBD1 or TRBD2 (5 bases each). V was trimmed by 10 bases and J by 6 bases, leaving 18 bases between them. CDR3 length: 14 amino acids. Per the germline V gene, CDR1 is MDHEN and CDR2 is SYDVKM. CDR3 nucleotides: TGTGCCACCCTTCGCCAGGGACGGGCCGGGGAGCTGTTTTTT. As protein: CATLRQGRAGELFF.

J is TRBJ2-1 and V is TRBV10-3; 8 nucleotides agree with TRBD1. The CDR3 contains 19 residues. Germline V gives CDR1 ENHRY, CDR2 SYGVKD. V trimming: 6 bases; J trimming: 5 bases; junction bases outside the gene matches: 21. The DNA of the CDR3 is TGTGCCATCAGCCCGGGACAGGTGGGAATTGCAACGAGAAACAATGAGCAGTTCTTC. This sequence encodes CAISPGQVGIATRNNEQFF.

This clone was recorded a few times. CDR3 sequence: CASSYSLGVPNTEAFF. The CDR3 bases are TGTGCCAGCAGTTACTCGTTAGGGGTCCCGAACACTGAAGCTTTCTTT. The chain carries TRBV6-5 and TRBJ1-1, with TRBD1 as a possible D gene (5 bases). V gave up 0 bases and J gave up 1 base, with 12 bases separating them. Germline V CDR1 and CDR2: MNHEY, SVGAGI. The CDR3 consists of 16 residues.

This chain connects TRBV5-1 to TRBJ2-3; 9 nucleotides match TRBD2. V trimming: 3 bases; J trimming: 5 bases; junction bases outside the gene matches: 13. The length of the CDR3 is 17 residues. Germline V lookup: CDR1 SGHRS, CDR2 YFSETQ. The CDR3 nucleotides are TGCGCCAGCAGCTCCCTAGCAAGCGGGGGGCTGGGAGATACGCAGTATTTT. It is translated as CASSSLASGGLGDTQYF. Filled out from reference TRBV5-1 and TRBJ2-3, the complete variable domain reads KAGVTQTPRYLIKTRGQQVTLSCSPISGHRSVSWYQQTPGQGLQFLFEYFSETQRNKGNFPGRFSGRQFSNSRSEMNVSTLELGDSALYLCASSSLASGGLGDTQYFGPGTRLTVL.